Detailed here is one T cell receptor beta chain. This specimen comes from a study of blood T cell repertoires in COVID-19. The wider study: Samples of COVID-19 (acute and convalescent) were obtained from the United States, Italy and Spain. T cells, B-cell-depleted T cells, or PBMCs provided the cDNA or gDNA that served as material.

Per the authors' pipeline: Reference gene primer amplification gave estimated nucleated cell counts. Libraries were prepared by immunoSEQ multiplex PCR; TCRdb keeps only in-frame clonotypes and omits some of them. For V, J and clone size, that table is used; D and trimming come from the DNA. Of almost 100,000 clones listed, around 86% are singletons. This receptor was obtained from a man aged 45-60 years with acute or convalescent COVID-19. The sequencing sample was made of peripheral blood.

CDR3 protein: CSASNRGPEYGYTF. CDR3 DNA: TGCAGTGCTAGTAACAGGGGGCCTGAATATGGCTACACCTTC. V usage is TRBV20-1 and J usage is TRBJ1-2; the match to TRBD1 covers 9 bases. V lost 3 bases, J lost 5 bases, and 7 bases stayed unmatched. This CDR3 region has 14 residues. CDR1 is DFQATT, CDR2 SNEGSKA, per germline (reference sequence).